Given below is one T cell receptor beta chain in context. TCRdb recomputed calls from the 5' RACE reads with MiXCR, one row per CDR3 protein. The table includes roughly 47,000 distinct CDR3 sequences, 20% to 25% detected once. The data are from a study of early T cells in non-severe SARS-CoV-2 infection. CDR3 length: 14 amino acids. Germline V gene lookup returns CDR1 DFQATT and CDR2 SNEGSKA (reference sequence). The germline V and J ends were trimmed by 7 bases and 0 bases, with 13 bases remaining between them. The V call is TRBV20-1, the J call TRBJ2-4; perhaps TRBD2 as D (6 bases). This TCR came from an adult who was a healthcare worker with PCR-confirmed SARS-CoV-2 infection or an uninfected control (not recorded which). The sequencing used whole blood, collected at baseline. CDR3 nucleotide sequence: TGCAGTGTGGAGGGGAGGCTAGCCAAAAACATTCAGTACTTC. This sequence encodes CSVEGRLAKNIQYF.